A selection of T cell receptor beta chains follows, all from one sample in a study of long-term antiretroviral therapy in people with HIV. Only in-frame clones appear in the TCRdb table, and some are missing; sequencing was by immunoSEQ multiplex PCR. The data show some 28,000 clones, with about 80% seen just once and 7.3% held by the top ten. Sequenced here: unsorted PBMCs, sampled 0.3 years after starting antiretroviral therapy. All receptors come from a man aged 35-49 years with HIV. Both conserved end residues are part of each CDR3. A D gene is named only where the DNA matches it firmly. Not every row has a clone size; where given, it reads once, few, many or a size class.

J: TRBJ2-2; size: NA; V: TRBV9; D: NA; length: 15; DNA: TGTGCCAGCAGCCCCCAAGGAGCGAACACCGGGGAGCTGTTTTTT; CDR3: CASSPQGANTGELFF
J: TRBJ1-3; size: NA; V: TRBV28; D: TRBD1; length: 14; DNA: TGTGCCAGCAGTTCGACAGGGACAGGAAACACCATATATTTT; CDR3: CASSSTGTGNTIYF
J: TRBJ2-1; size: NA; V: TRBV27; D: TRBD1; length: 14; DNA: TGTGCCAGCCTCGACAGGGGGCGCGACAATGAGCAGTTCTTC; CDR3: CASLDRGRDNEQFF
J: TRBJ2-5; size: NA; V: TRBV4-3; D: NA; length: 13; DNA: TGCGCCAGCAGCCAACAGGGGTCGGCGACCCAGTACTTC; CDR3: CASSQQGSATQYF
J: TRBJ2-5; size: NA; V: TRBV7-6; D: TRBD1; length: 16; DNA: TGTGCCAGCAGCCCAACCGGGACAGGGGGGCAAGAGACCCAGTACTTC; CDR3: CASSPTGTGGQETQYF
J: TRBJ1-1; size: once; V: TRBV6-5; D: TRBD1; length: 16; DNA: TGTGCCAGCAGTTACGGGGGGGGACAGTTGAACACTGAAGCTTTCTTT; CDR3: CASSYGGGQLNTEAFF
J: TRBJ1-2; size: NA; V: TRBV19; D: NA; length: 15; DNA: TGTGCCAGCCGCTCGTCCCCGTCGGGCCTCTATGGCTACACCTTC; CDR3: CASRSSPSGLYGYTF
J: TRBJ2-2; size: NA; V: TRBV12-2; D: NA; length: 17; DNA: TGTGCAAGTCGCTTAGCGGAGGGGGGACCCAACACCGGGGAGCTGTTTTTT; CDR3: CASRLAEGGPNTGELFF
J: TRBJ2-5; size: NA; V: TRBV4-3; D: NA; length: 13; DNA: TGCGCCAGCAGCCAAGATAAGTGGGTGACCCAGTACTTC; CDR3: CASSQDKWVTQYF
J: TRBJ2-7; size: once; V: TRBV30; D: NA; length: 12; DNA: TGTGCCTGGAGTTGGGGTCACCACGAGCAGTACTTC; CDR3: CAWSWGHHEQYF
J: TRBJ2-7; size: NA; V: TRBV13; D: NA; length: 14; DNA: TGTGCCAGCAGCTTACGGGGGCCCTCCTACGAGCAGTACTTC; CDR3: CASSLRGPSYEQYF
J: TRBJ2-7; size: NA; V: TRBV4-3; D: TRBD1; length: 15; DNA: TGCGCCAGCAGCTTTTCCGGGACAGGGTTCTACGAGCAGTACTTC; CDR3: CASSFSGTGFYEQYF
J: TRBJ2-3; size: NA; V: TRBV29-1; D: TRBD2; length: 15; DNA: TGCAGCCTCAAGCAGCGGGGGGGGGCGAGAGATACGCAGTATTTT; CDR3: CSLKQRGGARDTQYF
J: TRBJ2-1; size: NA; V: TRBV14; D: NA; length: 14; DNA: TGTGCCAGCAGTCGGGCATCGTGGAGGGATGAGCAGTTCTTC; CDR3: CASSRASWRDEQFF
J: TRBJ2-3; size: once; V: TRBV10-3; D: TRBD2; length: 13; DNA: TGTGCCGCGTCCGGGGGGGCTGCAGATACGCAGTATTTT; CDR3: CAASGGAADTQYF
J: TRBJ1-4; size: few; V: TRBV19; D: NA; length: 15; DNA: TGTGCCAGTAAAGAGGGTCGGGCAACTAATGAAAAACTGTTTTTT; CDR3: CASKEGRATNEKLFF
J: TRBJ2-5; size: NA; V: TRBV5-1; D: NA; length: 14; DNA: TGCGCCAGCAGCTTTAGTAGCTCCGGGGAGACCCAGTACTTC; CDR3: CASSFSSSGETQYF
J: TRBJ2-7; size: NA; V: TRBV7-3; D: TRBD2; length: 13; DNA: TGTGCCAGCAGCTTGACCCAGGGAGGGGAGCAGTACTTC; CDR3: CASSLTQGGEQYF
J: TRBJ2-3; size: NA; V: TRBV11-2; D: TRBD2; length: 16; DNA: TGTGCCAGCAGCTTGGGAGCGGGGGGAAGCACAGATACGCAGTATTTT; CDR3: CASSLGAGGSTDTQYF
J: TRBJ2-5; size: NA; V: TRBV9; D: TRBD2; length: 14; DNA: TGTGCCAGCAGCGTAGCCGGGGGGCAAGAGACCCAGTACTTC; CDR3: CASSVAGGQETQYF
J: TRBJ2-7; size: NA; V: TRBV9; D: NA; length: 16; DNA: TGTGCCAGCAGCGTAGGCCCCAGGGGTTCCGCCTACGAGCAGTACTTC; CDR3: CASSVGPRGSAYEQYF
J: TRBJ2-7; size: NA; V: TRBV5-1; D: NA; length: 18; DNA: TGCGCCAGCAGCTTTAGGGGGACGCTGACGACCGTATCCTACGAGCAGTACTTC; CDR3: CASSFRGTLTTVSYEQYF
J: TRBJ2-7; size: NA; V: TRBV21-1; D: NA; length: 13; DNA: TGTGCCAGCAGCAAAGGAGCCTCCTACGAGCAGTACTTC; CDR3: CASSKGASYEQYF
J: TRBJ2-5; size: NA; V: TRBV18; D: NA; length: 12; DNA: TGTGCCAGCTCACTCCGCCAAGAGACCCAGTACTTC; CDR3: CASSLRQETQYF
J: TRBJ2-2; size: few; V: TRBV5-1; D: TRBD1; length: 14; DNA: TGCGCCAGCAGCTTTCAGGGGGTAGCCGGGGAGCTGTTTTTT; CDR3: CASSFQGVAGELFF
J: TRBJ2-1; size: NA; V: TRBV6-4; D: NA; length: 15; DNA: TGTGCCAGCAGTGACCTGTATCCGTCCTACAATGAGCAGTTCTTC; CDR3: CASSDLYPSYNEQFF
J: TRBJ2-6; size: few; V: TRBV6-6; D: NA; length: 14; DNA: TGTGCCAGCGGGGGGTTCTCTGGGGCCAACGTCCTGACTTTC; CDR3: CASGGFSGANVLTF
J: TRBJ2-2; size: NA; V: TRBV4-3; D: TRBD2; length: 16; DNA: TGCGCCAGCAGCCAAGATCTCGCGGGAGGGCGCGGGGAGCTGTTTTTT; CDR3: CASSQDLAGGRGELFF
J: TRBJ1-1; size: once; V: TRBV30; D: NA; length: 14; DNA: TGTGCCTGGAGTGTTTACGTCCGGAACACTGAAGCTTTCTTT; CDR3: CAWSVYVRNTEAFF
J: TRBJ1-6; size: few; V: TRBV5-6; D: NA; length: 15; DNA: TGTGCCAGCAGCTTGGGAGGGATTTGGAATTCACCCCTCCACTTT; CDR3: CASSLGGIWNSPLHF
J: TRBJ1-1; size: NA; V: TRBV13; D: NA; length: 15; DNA: TGTGCCAGCAGCGGACCACAGGGTGTGGGCACTGAAGCTTTCTTT; CDR3: CASSGPQGVGTEAFF
J: TRBJ2-7; size: NA; V: TRBV7-9; D: NA; length: 17; DNA: TGTGCCAGCAGCTTAGAAGCGTCCAGTCCGTCCTCCTACGAGCAGTACTTC; CDR3: CASSLEASSPSSYEQYF
J: TRBJ1-4; size: NA; V: TRBV18; D: NA; length: 17; DNA: TGTGCCAGCTCACTTATTACTGCCAGAGGAAGGAGTGAAAAACTGTTTTTT; CDR3: CASSLITARGRSEKLFF
J: TRBJ1-1; size: NA; V: TRBV18; D: NA; length: 13; DNA: TGTGCCAGCTCACCCGGGGGAGACCTTGAAGCTTTCTTT; CDR3: CASSPGGDLEAFF
J: TRBJ2-7; size: NA; V: TRBV18; D: NA; length: 15; DNA: TGTGCCAGCTCACCACGGACTCTCAACCTCTACGAGCAGTACTTC; CDR3: CASSPRTLNLYEQYF
J: TRBJ1-2; size: NA; V: TRBV6-1; D: NA; length: 13; DNA: TGTGCCAGCACCCTCCAGGCATCGGGTGGCTACACCTTC; CDR3: CASTLQASGGYTF
J: TRBJ2-7; size: NA; V: TRBV7-9; D: TRBD1; length: 15; DNA: TGTGCCAGCAGACCACGGACAGGGGACGGCTACGAGCAGTACTTC; CDR3: CASRPRTGDGYEQYF
J: TRBJ2-7; size: NA; V: TRBV21-1; D: NA; length: 15; DNA: TGTGCCAGCATCCCGGGAGGCTTGAGCTCCTACGAGCAGTACTTC; CDR3: CASIPGGLSSYEQYF
J: TRBJ1-5; size: NA; V: TRBV4-3; D: NA; length: 15; DNA: TGCGCCAGCAGCCAAGATAGGGACGCCCGGCTGCCCCAGCATTTT; CDR3: CASSQDRDARLPQHF
J: TRBJ1-5; size: NA; V: TRBV27; D: TRBD1; length: 14; DNA: TGTGCCACACAACCGACAGGGTACAATCAGCCCCAGCATTTT; CDR3: CATQPTGYNQPQHF
J: TRBJ2-7; size: NA; V: TRBV2; D: TRBD2; length: 13; DNA: TGTGCCAGCACTAGCGGGGGCTCCTACGAGCAGTACTTC; CDR3: CASTSGGSYEQYF
J: TRBJ2-1; size: NA; V: TRBV6-5; D: NA; length: 15; DNA: TGTGCCAGCAGTTACTCGGGCCTCTCATACAATGAGCAGTTCTTC; CDR3: CASSYSGLSYNEQFF
J: TRBJ2-7; size: NA; V: TRBV5-1; D: TRBD1; length: 14; DNA: TGCGCCAGCAGTCCCTCGACAGGGGACTACGAGCAGTACTTC; CDR3: CASSPSTGDYEQYF
J: TRBJ2-2; size: NA; V: TRBV4-3; D: NA; length: 15; DNA: TGCGCCAGCAGCCAAGAAGGAGGGATGAGCGGGGAGCTGTTTTTT; CDR3: CASSQEGGMSGELFF
J: TRBJ1-2; size: NA; V: TRBV28; D: NA; length: 14; DNA: TGTGCCAGCAGTAGGGCAGGGTTTAACTATGGCTACACCTTC; CDR3: CASSRAGFNYGYTF
J: TRBJ2-1; size: few; V: TRBV15; D: TRBD2; length: 18; DNA: TGTGCCACCAGCCGACCGACGAGTGGGCTAGCGGGATACAATGAGCAGTTCTTC; CDR3: CATSRPTSGLAGYNEQFF
J: TRBJ2-1; size: NA; V: TRBV11-2; D: TRBD2; length: 14; DNA: TGTGCCAGCAGCTTGGCGGGGGTCGTCGATGAGCAGTTCTTC; CDR3: CASSLAGVVDEQFF
J: TRBJ2-3; size: NA; V: TRBV18; D: TRBD2; length: 17; DNA: TGTGCCAGCTCAAATACGGGGACTAGCGGGAGTAGGAATACGCAGTATTTT; CDR3: CASSNTGTSGSRNTQYF
J: TRBJ2-7; size: NA; V: TRBV28; D: NA; length: 13; DNA: TGTGCCAGCAGTTTAGGGCCGAGCTACGAGCAGTACTTC; CDR3: CASSLGPSYEQYF
J: TRBJ1-2; size: NA; V: TRBV28; D: NA; length: 14; DNA: TGTGCCAGCACCGAAGAGGGACGGGACTATGGCTACACCTTC; CDR3: CASTEEGRDYGYTF
J: TRBJ2-3; size: NA; V: TRBV28; D: NA; length: 12; DNA: TGTGCCAGCAGGGGGGGCGTAGATACGCAGTATTTT; CDR3: CASRGGVDTQYF
J: TRBJ2-1; size: NA; V: TRBV25-1; D: NA; length: 12; DNA: TGTGCCAGCAGTGAAGTGGCGGGGGAGCAGTTCTTC; CDR3: CASSEVAGEQFF
J: TRBJ2-7; size: few; V: TRBV6-5; D: NA; length: 13; DNA: TGTGCCAGCAGACTACGGGACTCCTACGAGCAGTACTTC; CDR3: CASRLRDSYEQYF
J: TRBJ1-5; size: NA; V: TRBV7-9; D: TRBD1; length: 15; DNA: TGTGCCAGCAGCTTAGCCGGGACAGGATATCAGCCCCAGCATTTT; CDR3: CASSLAGTGYQPQHF
J: TRBJ2-7; size: NA; V: TRBV11-2; D: TRBD2; length: 15; DNA: TGTGCCAGCAGCTTGGGGTGGGGAGGGCTGGACGAGCAGTACTTC; CDR3: CASSLGWGGLDEQYF
J: TRBJ2-7; size: NA; V: TRBV4-3; D: TRBD2; length: 18; DNA: TGCGCCAGCAGCCGAGAGACCGGGACTAGCGGGGGCTCCTACGAGCAGTACTTC; CDR3: CASSRETGTSGGSYEQYF
J: TRBJ2-2; size: NA; V: TRBV11-3; D: NA; length: 14; DNA: TGTGCCAGCAGCATCAACAGGGATGCCGGGGAGCTGTTTTTT; CDR3: CASSINRDAGELFF
J: TRBJ2-2; size: NA; V: TRBV7-3; D: NA; length: 16; DNA: TGTGCCAGCAGCCCCCGTGGCCTAGGATCCACCGGGGAGCTGTTTTTT; CDR3: CASSPRGLGSTGELFF
J: TRBJ1-4; size: NA; V: TRBV28; D: TRBD1; length: 17; DNA: TGTGCCAGCAGTTTAGGGGGACAGGGGAGGGGTAATGAAAAACTGTTTTTT; CDR3: CASSLGGQGRGNEKLFF
J: TRBJ2-2; size: NA; V: TRBV27; D: TRBD2; length: 14; DNA: TGTGCCAGCAAGAGACTAGCGCCCACCGGGGAGCTGTTTTTT; CDR3: CASKRLAPTGELFF